This T cell receptor beta chain was identified in a study of memory CD4+ T cells and cytomegalovirus serostatus (dated by TCRdb to between 2018 and 2021). With regard to the full study: The 35 or so healthy Belgian adults in the cohort included 9 who were CMV seropositive and 24 who were CMV seronegative. The study sequenced CD4+ memory TCRbeta repertoires of a Belgian cohort with known cytomegalovirus serostatus to replicate a published TCR-based CMV serostatus classifier. The investigation overall reported the following: CMV serostatus prediction reached a median bootstrapped AUC of nearly 0.96 with the original framework and 0.91 with a US-trained random forest. Of 150 to 200 previously reported CMV-associated TCRbeta sequences, about 72 appeared in the CD4+ memory repertoires, each in one to five individuals. Only CD4+CD45RO+ memory cells were sequenced, unlike the original study, which covered naive and memory CD4+ and CD8+ populations. A median bootstrapped AUC of 0.95 with a 95% CI of 0.76-1.00 was achieved on the Belgian cohort by the original-framework classifier. The results were interpreted as suggesting that the CMV-associated TCR signature is largely present in the CD4+ memory repertoire.

The Quick-DNA Microprep Kit was used to extract genomic DNA from the sorted cells. TCRbeta DNA was amplified with the immunoSEQ hsTCRbeta kit following the manufacturer's protocol. TCRbeta libraries were sequenced on an Illumina MiSeq instrument. The published analysis was carried out like this. Following removal of out-of-frame sequences, a few million distinct TCRbeta sequences were retained, with an average of roughly 67,000 per individual. Each individual was scored according to the count of 164 previously reported CMV-associated TCRbeta sequences and the total productive distinct TCRbeta count. A beta-binomial model was reimplemented in Python, and random forests from scikit-learn, run with default parameters, were trained on data from the US cohort. Classifier performance on the Belgian cohort was summarized as median AUC with percentile confidence intervals calculated over 10,000 bootstrap iterations. The clones in this table, taken by TCRdb from immuneACCESS, are in-frame only. Not every clone is retained; where verified, under half of the shortfall comes from an unresolved V gene, and the cause of the rest is unknown. V, J and clone size were drawn from that table, and D and trimming were deduced from the DNA. The sample yields tens of thousands of clones; 60% to 80% were counted once. Less than 1% of the sample goes to the ten largest clones.

A FACSAria II was used to sort memory CD4+ T cells, defined as single viable CD3+CD4+CD8-CD45RO+ cells. CMV serostatus was assessed using a Roche Elecsys assay, by which serum IgG against CMV pp150, pp28, p38 and p52 was detected. Following thawing, total CD4+ T cells were enriched through positive selection using CD4 magnetic microbeads. The samples came from a different study that was designed specifically to examine the CD4+ T cell memory repertoire. Peripheral blood mononuclear cells were isolated and cryopreserved according to standard operating procedures, and serum was stored at -80 degrees C. Staining used CD3-PerCP (BW264/56), CD4-APC (RPA-T4), CD45RO-PE (UCHT1) and CD8-Pacific Orange (3B5) antibodies, with Sytox blue excluding non-viable cells. To note about this clone: The target of this receptor is not known. Within one base of it there is no much larger clone, and no base qualities were kept.

The sample was memory CD4+ T cells from blood. This TCR came from an adult in good health and CMV-seronegative.

In nucleotide form, the sequence is TGTGCCAGCAGCCCTTCACAATCGGGGCGGGGGGCTTTCTTT. It translates as CASSPSQSGRGAFF. This sequence uses TRBV2 and TRBJ1-1, with TRBD1 as a weak D call on 5 bases. Deletion took 6 bases off V and 11 bases off J, with a span of 22 bases between the germline ends. The CDR3 goes from the cysteine to the phenylalanine over 14 residues. Only CDR3 DNA remains: 42 bases, in frame from the first base. CDR1 SNHLY and CDR2 FYNNEI are derived from the germline V gene.